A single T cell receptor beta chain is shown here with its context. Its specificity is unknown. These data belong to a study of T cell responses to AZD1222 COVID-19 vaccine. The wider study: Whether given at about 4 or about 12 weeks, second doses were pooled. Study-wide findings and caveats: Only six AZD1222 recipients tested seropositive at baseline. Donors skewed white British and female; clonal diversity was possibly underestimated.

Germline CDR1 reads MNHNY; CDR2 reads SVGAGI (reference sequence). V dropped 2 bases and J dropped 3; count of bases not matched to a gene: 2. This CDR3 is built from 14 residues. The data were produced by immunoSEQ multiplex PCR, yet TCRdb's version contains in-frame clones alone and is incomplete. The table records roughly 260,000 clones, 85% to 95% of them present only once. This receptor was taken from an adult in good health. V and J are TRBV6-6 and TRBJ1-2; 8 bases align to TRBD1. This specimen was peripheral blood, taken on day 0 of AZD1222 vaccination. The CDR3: CASSYQGADYGYTF. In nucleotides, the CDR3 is TGTGCCAGCAGTTACCAGGGGGCAGACTATGGCTACACCTTC.